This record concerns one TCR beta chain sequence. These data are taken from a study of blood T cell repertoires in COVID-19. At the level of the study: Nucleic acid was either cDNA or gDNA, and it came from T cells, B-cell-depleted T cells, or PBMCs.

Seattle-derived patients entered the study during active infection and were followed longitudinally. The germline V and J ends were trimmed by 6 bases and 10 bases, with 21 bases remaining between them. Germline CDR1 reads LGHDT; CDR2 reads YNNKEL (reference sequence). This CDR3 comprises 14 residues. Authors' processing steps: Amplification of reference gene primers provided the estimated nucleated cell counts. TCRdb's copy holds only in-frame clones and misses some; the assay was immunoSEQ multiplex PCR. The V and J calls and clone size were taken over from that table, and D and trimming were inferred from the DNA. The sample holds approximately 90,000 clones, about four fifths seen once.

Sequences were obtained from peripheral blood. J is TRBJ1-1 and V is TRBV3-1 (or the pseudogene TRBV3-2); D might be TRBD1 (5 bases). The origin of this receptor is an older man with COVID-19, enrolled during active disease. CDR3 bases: TGTGCCAGCAGTCCCGAATCGGGGCTGGGGGGAGCTTTCTTT. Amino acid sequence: CASSPESGLGGAFF.